Listed below are T cell receptor beta chains from one sample, sequenced in a study of T cells in Graves' hyperthyroidism and ophthalmopathy. TCRdb redid the calling of the multiplex PCR reads with MiXCR, one entry per CDR3 protein. Of more than 300,000 distinct CDR3 sequences in the sample, 11% to 15% are singletons; the top ten hold around 10%. The sample was blood. The origin of the receptors is a woman aged 55-69 years with Graves' hyperthyroidism. Each CDR3 is given with its conserved first and last residue. A D gene is named only where the DNA matches it firmly. Rows may omit the clone size; those that give it use once, few, many or a size class.

clone_size,j_call,d_call,v_call,cdr3_nt,cdr3_aa
.,TRBJ1-4,.,TRBV27,TGTGCCAGCAGTTCAGGGTTCTTGAGGGAAAAACTGTTTTTT,CASSSGFLREKLFF
many,TRBJ2-1,.,TRBV7-9,TGTGCCAGCGGCTCATCGGGACTCTACAATGAGCAGTTCTTC,CASGSSGLYNEQFF
few,TRBJ2-1,.,TRBV27,TGTGCCAGCGCAAGGGGATACAATGAGCAGTTCTTC,CASARGYNEQFF
many,TRBJ2-2,.,TRBV2,TGTGCCAGCAGTGAGGGGGTAGTACAGACCGGGGAGCTGTTTTTT,CASSEGVVQTGELFF
many,TRBJ2-1,TRBD2,TRBV5-1,TGCGCCAGCAAGAGGACTAGCGGGAGCTACAATGAGCAGTTCTTC,CASKRTSGSYNEQFF
.,TRBJ1-2,.,TRBV12-5,TGTGCTAGTGGTGCCAATGGCTACACCTTC,CASGANGYTF
many,TRBJ2-3,.,TRBV28,TGTGCCAGCCAAGGGCTGTACACAGATACGCAGTATTTT,CASQGLYTDTQYF
.,TRBJ2-7,TRBD1,TRBV6-2/TRBV6-3,TGTGCCAGCAGTTCCGGGACAGGGCCCCCCTACGAGCAGTACTTC,CASSSGTGPPYEQYF
few,TRBJ2-3,.,TRBV20-1,TGCAGTGCTAGACGCAGCGGATATGGCACAGATACGCAGTATTTT,CSARRSGYGTDTQYF
many,TRBJ1-5,TRBD1,TRBV5-1,TGCGCCAGCAGCATAACAGGGGATAGCAATCAGCCCCAGCATTTT,CASSITGDSNQPQHF
few,TRBJ2-6,TRBD1,TRBV5-1,TGCGCCAGCAGCTTCGGGACAGGGGGAAACTCTGGGGCCAACGTCCTGACTTTC,CASSFGTGGNSGANVLTF
.,TRBJ1-2,.,TRBV28,TGTGCCAGCAGTTTAGGCGGGGGCTACGGCTATGGCTACACCTTC,CASSLGGGYGYGYTF
many,TRBJ2-3,.,TRBV6-1,TGTGCCAGCAGGCAGGGTGTCGGCACAGATACGCAGTATTTT,CASRQGVGTDTQYF
many,TRBJ1-1,.,TRBV7-2,TGTGCCAGCAGCTACCTTAGAGACACTGAAGCTTTCTTT,CASSYLRDTEAFF
few,TRBJ2-7,.,TRBV9,TGTGCCAGCAGCGTATGGACAGGAGGGGATGAGCAGTACTTC,CASSVWTGGDEQYF
many,TRBJ2-3,.,TRBV18,TGTGCCAGCTCACCATCAGGGGACCGCACAGATACGCAGTATTTT,CASSPSGDRTDTQYF
.,TRBJ1-4,TRBD1,TRBV11-2,TGTGCCAGCAGCTCCCTCAGGGGGCGCGGGAGATCTAATGAAAAACTGTTTTTT,CASSSLRGRGRSNEKLFF